The next 32 T cell receptor beta chains were all read from a single sample in a study of T cells in localized non-small cell lung cancer. Here immunoSEQ multiplex PCR was the method, and the copy in TCRdb shows in-frame clones only, minus some. Of tens of thousands of clones in the sample, 86% are singletons; the top ten hold approximately 20%. The sample was peripheral blood, taken before any cancer treatment. Receptors originate from a male donor older than 55 with stage III squamous cell lung carcinoma.

J is TRBJ2-7 and V is TRBV30; 8 bases map to TRBD1. Germline-derived CDR1 and CDR2 are GTSNPN and SVGIG (reference sequence). Trimming took 2 bases from V and 8 from J; bases not matched to a gene: 8. The CDR3 extends over 13 amino acids. The CDR3 spells CAWSTGGKTQQYF. CDR3 nucleotide sequence: TGTGCCTGGAGTACAGGGGGAAAAACTCAGCAGTACTTC. Drawing the rest from reference TRBV30 and TRBJ2-7, the complete variable domain is SQTIHQWPATLVQPVGSPLSLECTVEGTSNPNLYWYRQAAGRGLQLLFYSVGIGQISSEVPQNLSASRPQDRQFILSSKKLLLSDSGFYLCAWSTGGKTQQYFGPGTRLTVT.

V usage is TRBV7-9 and J usage is TRBJ2-5; 10 nucleotides line up with TRBD2. Germline CDR1 reads SEHNR; CDR2 reads FQNEAQ (reference sequence). V trimming: 4 bases; J trimming: 4 bases; junction bases outside the gene matches: 6. The CDR3 spans 15 residues. CDR3 loop: CASSSSGRGGETQYF. The CDR3 DNA reads as TGTGCCAGCAGCTCAAGCGGGAGGGGAGGAGAGACCCAGTACTTC. The whole variable domain, filled in from reference TRBV7-9 and TRBJ2-5, reads DTGVSQNPRHKITKRGQNVTFRCDPISEHNRLYWYRQTLGQGPEFLTYFQNEAQLEKSRLLSDRFSAERPKGSFSTLEIQRTEQGDSAMYLCASSSSGRGGETQYFGPGTRLLVL.

The chain employs TRBV5-1 and TRBJ1-5; 7 positions match TRBD1. The CDR3 length is 14 residues. With V trimmed by 4 bases and J by 3 bases, 4 bases remained unmatched. The germline CDR1 and CDR2 sequences are SGHRS and YFSETQ. CDR3 DNA: TGCGCCAGCAGCCCGACAGGGCCCAATCAGCCCCAGCATTTT. Translating gives CASSPTGPNQPQHF. Full variable domain (outside the CDR3, taken from reference TRBV5-1 and TRBJ1-5): KAGVTQTPRYLIKTRGQQVTLSCSPISGHRSVSWYQQTPGQGLQFLFEYFSETQRNKGNFPGRFSGRQFSNSRSEMNVSTLELGDSALYLCASSPTGPNQPQHFGDGTRLSIL.

The chain employs TRBV4-2 and TRBJ2-7; 13 bases fit TRBD2. The CDR3 consists of 16 residues. Trimming took 0 bases from V and 7 from J; bases not matched to a gene: 6. In germline, CDR1 is LGHNA, CDR2 YNFKEQ. CDR3 DNA: TGTGCCAGCAGCCAAGAGGGTGGACTAGCGGGGGAGGAGCAGTACTTC. This translates into CASSQEGGLAGEEQYF.

The chain combines TRBV9 with TRBJ2-5, with 7 bases fitting TRBD2. This CDR3 is built from 13 residues. The germline V gene encodes CDR1 SGDLS and CDR2 YYNGEE. Unmatched junction bases numbered 2, after V lost 1 base and J lost 5 bases. CDR3 bases: TGTGCCAGCAGCGTATCCGGGGGGGAGACCCAGTACTTC. This translates into CASSVSGGETQYF.

CDR3 sequence reads: CASSQRAGNTGELFF. The CDR3 DNA reads as TGTGCCAGCAGCCAAAGAGCGGGGAACACCGGGGAGCTGTTTTTT. The J gene is TRBJ2-2, the V gene TRBV2; a weak D match, TRBD2 (6 bases). The CDR3 covers 15 residues. The ends were cut back, 6 bases at V and 1 base at J, with 12 bases in the middle. Germline loops: CDR1 SNHLY, CDR2 FYNNEI.

This rearrangement joins TRBV9 to TRBJ2-1; possibly TRBD2 for D (7 bases). The CDR3 extends over 17 amino acids. V lost 7 bases to trimming and J lost 1 base, with 21 bases between them. Germline V gene data show CDR1 as SGDLS and CDR2 as YYNGEE. The DNA for the CDR3 is TGTGCCAGCGGCCGGATCAGAGGGGGGGCGTCCTACAATGAGCAGTTCTTC. This codes for CASGRIRGGASYNEQFF.

The chain couples TRBV6-5 to TRBJ2-3, with TRBD2 matching over 8 bases. The CDR3 is 15 residues long. V lost 6 bases to trimming and J lost 5 bases; unmatched junction nucleotides: 10. Germline V lookup: CDR1 MNHEY, CDR2 SVGAGI. This CDR3 reads CASSNRGGGIDTQYF. DNA for the CDR3: TGTGCCAGCAGCAATCGGGGGGGCGGGATAGATACGCAGTATTTT.

The chain employs TRBV28 and TRBJ2-3; no reliable D call. This CDR3 spans 12 amino acids. V gave up 5 bases and J gave up 10 bases, with 13 bases separating them. Germline loops: CDR1 MDHEN, CDR2 SYDVKM. The CDR3 sequence: CASSHSTNPQYF. CDR3 DNA sequence: TGTGCCAGCAGTCATTCGACAAACCCGCAGTATTTT.

The chain combines TRBV28 with TRBJ2-2; no clear D gene. The CDR3 has 14 residues. Germline V gene data show CDR1 as MDHEN and CDR2 as SYDVKM. V lost 5 bases to trimming and J lost 6 bases, with 13 bases between them. This chain's CDR3 is CASSPPLDPGELFF. CDR3 bases: TGTGCCAGCAGTCCCCCTCTAGATCCCGGGGAGCTGTTTTTT.

This chain uses TRBV5-8 with TRBJ2-1; 10 positions agree with TRBD1. J lost 9 bases, V lost 4 bases, and 10 bases had no gene match. The germline V gene encodes CDR1 SGHTS and CDR2 YDEGEE. The CDR3 sequence is 15 residues long. CDR3 bases: TGTGCCAGCAGCCAAGACAGGGGGCGCGGTGGTGAGCAGTTCTTC. Translated, it gives CASSQDRGRGGEQFF.

The genes are TRBV11-3 and TRBJ2-1; D is unresolved. The CDR3 is made up of 13 amino acids. The V end was cut by 0 bases, the J end by 4 bases, with 4 bases between. Germline V gives CDR1 SGHNT, CDR2 YENEEA. The CDR3 here is CASSLESYNEQFF. Written as DNA, the CDR3 is TGTGCCAGCAGCTTAGAATCATACAATGAGCAGTTCTTC.

This rearrangement joins TRBV4-1 to TRBJ2-3, with D possibly TRBD1 on 6 matching bases. Germline-derived CDR1 and CDR2 are MGHRA and YSYEKL. Trimming stripped 2 bases from V and 2 bases from J, with 14 bases between. The CDR3 has 16 amino acids. CDR3 sequence: CASSQRSTGATDTQYF. In nucleotides, the CDR3 is TGCGCCAGCAGCCAACGATCGACAGGCGCCACAGATACGCAGTATTTT.

This clone has only one observation. The genes are TRBV5-1 and TRBJ2-2; no clear D gene. CDR3 length: 11 residues. Trimming pared 1 base from V and 7 bases from J, leaving 2 bases between. Germline V gives CDR1 SGHRS, CDR2 YFSETQ. The DNA for the CDR3 is TGCGCCAGCAGCTTGTTCGGGGAGCTGTTTTTT. Translated, it gives CASSLFGELFF.

The chain employs TRBV4-1 and TRBJ1-1; D is uncertain. This CDR3 has 15 residues. From germline, CDR1 is MGHRA and CDR2 YSYEKL. Trimming left V 4 bases short and J 2 bases short, with 14 bases between. DNA for the CDR3: TGCGCCAGCAGCCCCCTTAGACGAGTTAACACTGAAGCTTTCTTT. This gives the protein CASSPLRRVNTEAFF.

This clone appeared once. The chain links TRBV7-9 to TRBJ2-1; 7 bases are shared with TRBD1. V was pared by 5 bases and J by 8 bases, with 6 bases of the junction left unmatched. Germline loops: CDR1 SEHNR, CDR2 FQNEAQ (reference sequence). CDR3 size: 13 residues. CDR3 coding DNA: TGTGCCAGCAGCCAGGGGGATGGGCATGAGCAGTTCTTC. Its protein product is CASSQGDGHEQFF.

The rearrangement joins TRBV11-2 to TRBJ2-3; 8 bases are shared with TRBD2. CDR1 SGHAT and CDR2 FQNNGV come from the germline V gene. The V segment lost 8 bases and the J segment 5 bases; nucleotides outside the gene matches: 15. The CDR3 consists of 16 residues. The CDR3 here is CASGAGIAGIGDTQYF. For the CDR3, the DNA is TGTGCCAGCGGGGCGGGGATAGCGGGAATAGGAGATACGCAGTATTTT.

The chain uses TRBV10-2 and TRBJ2-1; D may be TRBD2 (7 bases). This CDR3 comprises 15 residues. Germline V gene lookup returns CDR1 WSHSY and CDR2 SAAADI. Trimming took off 3 bases at V and 8 bases at J, with 17 bases between the two ends. The CDR3 sequence: CASSDMRGGRYEQFF. In nucleotides, the CDR3 is TGCGCCAGCAGTGACATGAGGGGGGGCAGGTATGAGCAGTTCTTC.

Only a few counts were recorded for this clone. V and J are TRBV27 and TRBJ2-7; the D call may be TRBD1 or TRBD2 (5 bases each). Germline V gives CDR1 MNHEY, CDR2 SMNVEV (reference sequence). The CDR3 has 15 amino acids. Trimming shortened V by 0 bases and J by 6 bases, and 15 bases separated the two germline ends. The CDR3 loop is CASSLSGRTSAEQYF. The CDR3, as DNA: TGTGCCAGCAGTTTATCGGGACGGACCAGCGCCGAGCAGTACTTC.

The chain recombines TRBV27 with TRBJ2-3; 8 positions agree with TRBD1. Trimming took 3 bases from V and 4 from J; bases not matched to a gene: 15. Germline-derived CDR1 and CDR2 are MNHEY and SMNVEV (reference sequence). This CDR3 is 18 amino acids long. CDR3 sequence (DNA): TGTGCCAGCAGTTTCGTCCTATCAGGGGGCCGCGCGTCAGATACGCAGTATTTT. Translated, it gives CASSFVLSGGRASDTQYF.

This sequence joins TRBV6-5 and TRBJ1-1; no clear D. Germline CDR1 and CDR2: MNHEY and SVGAGI. The CDR3 sequence is 13 residues long. The ends were cut back, 0 bases at V and 6 bases at J, with 8 bases in the middle. DNA of the CDR3: TGTGCCAGCAGTTACTCGGGAGCGTCTGAAGCTTTCTTT. Translated: CASSYSGASEAFF.

The chain couples TRBV29-1 to TRBJ2-7, with TRBD2 identical over 10 bases. Germline V gives CDR1 SQVTM, CDR2 ANQGSEA. The CDR3 consists of 16 residues. J gave up 3 bases and V 4 bases, and 12 bases lay outside the gene matches. The CDR3 is CSVASLAGVVSYEQYF. CDR3 bases: TGCAGCGTTGCTTCGCTAGCGGGAGTCGTTAGCTACGAGCAGTACTTC.

This chain's CDR3 is CASSEGGNTIYF. The CDR3 DNA is TGTGCCAGCAGTGAAGGCGGAAACACCATATATTTT. V usage is TRBV2 and J usage is TRBJ1-3, with no clear D. Germline V gene data show CDR1 as SNHLY and CDR2 as FYNNEI. CDR3 length equals 12 residues. V dropped 1 base and J dropped 4 bases, with 2 bases sitting between them.

The chain joins TRBV19 to TRBJ1-6; no definite D call. Germline V gene sequence: CDR1 LNHDA, CDR2 SQIVND (reference sequence). The V end was cut by 6 bases, the J end by 7 bases, with 16 bases between. CDR3 length: 15 amino acids. In nucleotides, the CDR3 is TGTGCCAGTAGGGCAACCGGTACGAGGAATTCACCCCTCCACTTT. Encoded protein: CASRATGTRNSPLHF.

The sample holds a few counts of this clone. The chain carries TRBV4-2 and TRBJ1-2; the match to TRBD1 covers 8 bases. The CDR3 contains 15 residues. Germline lookup yields CDR1 LGHNA and CDR2 YNFKEQ. Unmatched junction bases numbered 6, after V lost 0 bases and J lost 6 bases. CDR3 amino acids: CASSQDATGADGYTF. CDR3 nucleotides: TGTGCCAGCAGCCAAGACGCGACAGGGGCGGATGGCTACACCTTC.

V and J are TRBV10-3 and TRBJ2-1; the D is unclear. CDR3 length: 14 residues. V shed 0 bases and J shed 4 bases, with 7 bases lying between them. Germline values: CDR1 ENHRY, CDR2 SYGVKD. This CDR3 is CAISESGKYNEQFF. CDR3 in DNA: TGTGCCATCAGTGAGTCGGGGAAGTACAATGAGCAGTTCTTC.

The chain has TRBV7-9 and TRBJ1-4, with TRBD1 matching 8 bases. The V segment lost 6 bases and the J segment 8 bases; nucleotides outside the gene matches: 11. The CDR3 spans 15 residues. The germline V gene encodes CDR1 SEHNR and CDR2 FQNEAQ (reference sequence). The CDR3 loop is CASRDETGVDEKLFF. CDR3 bases: TGTGCCAGCAGAGACGAGACAGGGGTGGACGAAAAACTGTTTTTT. The full variable domain, its missing parts supplied by reference TRBV7-9 and TRBJ1-4, is DTGVSQNPRHKITKRGQNVTFRCDPISEHNRLYWYRQTLGQGPEFLTYFQNEAQLEKSRLLSDRFSAERPKGSFSTLEIQRTEQGDSAMYLCASRDETGVDEKLFFGSGTQLSVL.

CDR3 protein: CASSSTGSGMETQYF. As DNA, the CDR3 is TGTGCCAGCAGCTCTACAGGGTCGGGAATGGAGACCCAGTACTTC. The rearrangement links TRBV9 to TRBJ2-5, with D perhaps TRBD1 (6 bases). Germline V gene lookup returns CDR1 SGDLS and CDR2 YYNGEE. CDR3 length: 15 amino acids. Trimming removed 4 bases at V and 5 bases at J, with 18 bases between.

This chain joins TRBV5-1 and TRBJ2-5, with D unresolved. The V and J ends lost 0 bases and 1 base respectively, with 4 bases between them. The CDR3 runs 13 residues. Per the germline V gene, CDR1 is SGHRS and CDR2 is YFSETQ. The chain's CDR3 is CASSLDTQETQYF. In DNA, the CDR3 is TGCGCCAGCAGCTTGGACACCCAAGAGACCCAGTACTTC.

The DNA for the CDR3 is TGTGCCAGCTCACCACAGACAGCGCGGGTCTACGAGCAGTACTTC. Protein sequence: CASSPQTARVYEQYF. The chain recombines TRBV18 with TRBJ2-7; either TRBD1 or TRBD2 may supply D (5 bases each). Germline CDR1 and CDR2: KGHSH and LQKENI. Deletions cut 1 base from V and 3 bases from J, with 13 bases between. This CDR3 is built from 15 residues. Full variable domain (missing parts from reference TRBV18 and TRBJ2-7): NAGVMQNPRHLVRRRGQEARLRCSPMKGHSHVYWYRQLPEEGLKFMVYLQKENIIDESGMPKERFSAEFPKEGPSILRIQQVVRGDSAAYFCASSPQTARVYEQYFGPGTRLTVT.

The rearrangement joins TRBV29-1 to TRBJ1-2; 7 positions agree with TRBD1. The CDR3 totals 14 residues. Germline CDR1 reads SQVTM; CDR2 reads ANQGSEA. J lost 4 bases, V lost 4 bases, and 9 bases had no gene match. The CDR3 loop is CSVGQGGEVYGYTF. The CDR3 region has the DNA TGCAGCGTTGGACAGGGTGGGGAGGTCTATGGCTACACCTTC.

The rearrangement joins TRBV4-3 to TRBJ1-1, with 8 bases identical to TRBD1. The CDR3 runs 15 residues. The junction had 5 bases not matched to a gene; V was cut back by 0 bases and J by 5 bases. The germline CDR1 and CDR2 sequences are LGHNA and YSLEER. CDR3 amino acids: CASSQDLTGGTEAFF. The DNA of the CDR3 is TGCGCCAGCAGCCAAGATCTCACAGGGGGTACTGAAGCTTTCTTT.